What follows describes a single T cell receptor (beta chain). Its antigen is currently unknown. This specimen belongs to a study of beta chain features in type 1 diabetes. General study results and limits: Compared with healthy donors, patients appeared to share more similar naive, central memory and regulatory TCRB repertoires. Shorter TCRB CDR3s, moderately but significantly so, marked every one of the four CD4+ subsets in Type 1 diabetes patients.

Isolation of CD4+ naive, central memory, regulatory and stem cell-like memory cells was achieved by sorting via CD45RO/CCR7/CD25/CD127/CD95/CD27. Every bit of the isolated RNA underwent reverse transcription, so sequencing read expressed TCRB transcripts. Some clones are missing from TCRdb's copy, which holds only in-frame ones; the method was immunoSEQ multiplex PCR. The table has about 210,000 clones, about a tenth seen once. CDR1 is MNHEY and CDR2 is SMNVEV in the germline V gene (reference sequence). Trimming at V came to 5 bases and at J to 8 bases, leaving 20 bases not matched to a gene. The CDR3 is 17 amino acids.

The specimen was central memory CD4+ T cells from blood. V usage is TRBV27 and J usage is TRBJ2-7; 8 bases fit TRBD2. The TCR originated in a man aged 18 to 30 in good health. CDR3 sequence: CASSPNRAAGVGSKQYF. CDR3 sequence (DNA): TGTGCCAGCAGTCCGAACCGAGCAGCGGGAGTTGGTAGCAAGCAGTACTTC.